A single sample gave rise to the 2 T cell receptor beta chains below, sequenced in a study of T-cell memory formation after mild COVID-19. TCRdb independently ran MiXCR on the 5' RACE reads; one entry per CDR3 protein. Counted here are hundreds of thousands of distinct CDR3 sequences, approximately 23% occurring once; the ten biggest clones make up around 12%. Sample: PBMCs or a T cell subset sorted from them (not recorded which). The receptors come from an adult woman who had mild COVID-19 (a few samples of this study predate the infection). Cell type and time point are not known.

This chain connects TRBV18 to TRBJ2-5; a weak D match, TRBD1 (6 bases). The germline gives CDR1 KGHSH, CDR2 LQKENI. Trimming removed 4 bases from V and 6 bases from J, with 12 bases in between. CDR3 length: 13 amino acids. CDR3 region: CASSQSGEKTQYF. The CDR3 coding sequence is TGTGCCAGCTCACAATCAGGGGAGAAGACCCAGTACTTC.

The chain has TRBV12-3 or TRBV12-4 and TRBJ2-5, with TRBD2 matching over 9 bases. V trimming: 6 bases; J trimming: 5 bases; junction bases outside the gene matches: 7. CDR3 length: 14 amino acids. The CDR3 loop is CASSISGGWETQYF. The CDR3 DNA follows: TGTGCCAGCAGCATTAGCGGGGGCTGGGAGACCCAGTACTTC.